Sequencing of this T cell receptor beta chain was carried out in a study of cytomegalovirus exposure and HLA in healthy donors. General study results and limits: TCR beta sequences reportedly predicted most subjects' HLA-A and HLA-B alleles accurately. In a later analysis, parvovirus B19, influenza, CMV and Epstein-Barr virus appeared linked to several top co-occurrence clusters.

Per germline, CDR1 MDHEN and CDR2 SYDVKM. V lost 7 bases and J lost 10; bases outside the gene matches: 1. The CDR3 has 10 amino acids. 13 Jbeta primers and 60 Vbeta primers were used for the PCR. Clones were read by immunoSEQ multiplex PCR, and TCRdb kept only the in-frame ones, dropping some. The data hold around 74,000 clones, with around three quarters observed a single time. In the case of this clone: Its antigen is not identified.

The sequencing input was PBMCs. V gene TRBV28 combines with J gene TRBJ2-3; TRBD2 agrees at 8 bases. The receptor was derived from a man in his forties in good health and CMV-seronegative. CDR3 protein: CASTGRAQYF. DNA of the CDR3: TGTGCCAGCACCGGGAGGGCGCAGTATTTT.